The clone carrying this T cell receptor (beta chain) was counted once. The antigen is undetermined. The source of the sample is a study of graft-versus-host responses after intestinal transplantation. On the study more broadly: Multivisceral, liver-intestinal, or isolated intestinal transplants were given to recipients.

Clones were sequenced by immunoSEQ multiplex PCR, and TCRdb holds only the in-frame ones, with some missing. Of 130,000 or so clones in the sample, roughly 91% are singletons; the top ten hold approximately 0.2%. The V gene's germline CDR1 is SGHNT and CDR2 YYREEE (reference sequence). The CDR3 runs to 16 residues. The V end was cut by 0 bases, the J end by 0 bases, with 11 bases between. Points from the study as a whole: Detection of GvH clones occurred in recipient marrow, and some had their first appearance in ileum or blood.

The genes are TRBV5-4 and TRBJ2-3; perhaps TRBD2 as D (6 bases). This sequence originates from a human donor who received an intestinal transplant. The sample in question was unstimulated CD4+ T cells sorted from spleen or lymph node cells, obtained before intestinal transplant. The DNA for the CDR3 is TGTGCCAGCAGCTTGGATTCGGGGGTTAGCACAGATACGCAGTATTTT. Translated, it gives CASSLDSGVSTDTQYF.